This T cell receptor (beta chain) was identified in a study of T cell clusters in autoimmune cytopenias. TRB was amplified by touch-down multiplex PCR, primer pools A and B combined. No DNA is given; TCRdb re-called the multiplex PCR reads and lists each CDR3 protein once. Recorded for this sample: a few thousand distinct CDR3 sequences. With respect to this clonotype: The antigen is not known.

CDR3 length: 17 amino acids. Looked up from germline, CDR1 is LNHNV and CDR2 is YYDKDF (reference sequence). TRB amplification used approximately 250 ng of peripheral blood genomic DNA. Findings and limits, study-wide: Healthy donors had 2.5 to 3-fold more exclusive TRB clusters than active autoimmune hepatitis patients.

This same sample was also part of a study on T cell repertoires in aging, cancer and after chemotherapy. According to that study: The full dataset contained approximately 9.6 million TCR reads. In cancer patients, declining TCR diversity with age involved lost richness and lost evenness.

This receptor was taken from a human donor in good health. The sequenced material came from peripheral blood. The chain links TRBV15 to TRBJ2-7; lacking DNA, the TRBD2 call made by TCRdb goes unchecked. This chain's CDR3 is CATSRSVGDGSAGEQYF. Full variable domain (rest looked up from reference TRBV15 and TRBJ2-7): DAMVIQNPRYQVTQFGKPVTLSCSQTLNHNVMYWYQQKSSQAPKLLFHYYDKDFNNEADTPDNFQSRRPNTSFCFLDIRSPGLGDTAMYLCATSRSVGDGSAGEQYFGPGTRLTVT.